The clone carrying this T cell receptor beta chain was recorded only once. This record comes from a study of cytomegalovirus exposure and HLA in healthy donors. In the PCR, 60 Vbeta and 13 Jbeta primers were used. Sequencing was performed with immunoSEQ multiplex PCR; in TCRdb, only in-frame clones are kept and a portion is missing. The table shows under 95,000 clones, with around 77% occurring only once. This CDR3 is 14 amino acids long. Germline CDR1 reads SGHVS; CDR2 reads FNYEAQ. Unmatched junction bases numbered 6, after V lost 3 bases and J lost 5 bases. This chain connects TRBV7-6 to TRBJ1-1, with 7 bases matching TRBD1. Sequences were obtained from PBMCs. The clonotype comes from a boy younger than 18 in good health and CMV-seronegative. CDR3 coding DNA: TGTGCCAGCAGCTTCACACAGGGGCTGACTGAAGCTTTCTTT. Translation: CASSFTQGLTEAFF.